Each of the 10 T cell receptor beta chains below was sequenced from the same sample in a study of blood T cell repertoires in COVID-19. The repertoire was sequenced with immunoSEQ multiplex PCR; TCRdb's copy has only in-frame clones and lacks some. The table includes 68,000 or so clones, around 87% detected once. The sample taken for sequencing was peripheral blood. Receptor source: a man aged 45-60 years with active COVID-19.

The chain combines TRBV2 with TRBJ1-1; 8 nucleotides line up with TRBD1. The CDR3 has 15 residues. Germline CDR1 and CDR2: SNHLY and FYNNEI. Germline trimming cut 6 bases from V and 1 base from J; bases unmatched to any gene: 7. DNA of the CDR3: TGTGCCAGCAGCCCTGGACAGGGTAAGAACACTGAAGCTTTCTTT. The encoded protein is CASSPGQGKNTEAFF. Full variable domain (missing parts from reference TRBV2 and TRBJ1-1): EPEVTQTPSHQVTQMGQEVILRCVPISNHLYFYWYRQILGQKVEFLVSFYNNEISEKSEIFDDQFSVERPDGSNFTLKIRSTKLEDSAMYFCASSPGQGKNTEAFFGQGTRLTVV.

This clone was recorded once. The rearrangement joins TRBV28 to TRBJ2-5, with TRBD1 matching 8 bases. The CDR3 consists of 16 residues. Germline V gene data show CDR1 as MDHEN and CDR2 as SYDVKM. Germline trimming cut 6 bases from V and 1 base from J; bases unmatched to any gene: 10. CDR3 bases: TGTGCCAGCAGCTCTTTCGCGGGACAGGCCCAAGAGACCCAGTACTTC. Residues: CASSSFAGQAQETQYF.

The chain recombines TRBV28 with TRBJ2-1; D not certain. This CDR3 comprises 13 residues. V lost 7 bases, J lost 9 bases, and 16 bases lay in between. Germline V gives CDR1 MDHEN, CDR2 SYDVKM. CDR3 amino acids: CASINRSIGEQFF. CDR3 DNA: TGTGCCAGCATCAATAGGAGTATAGGTGAGCAGTTCTTC.

This clone was seen once. The chain recombines TRBV7-2 with TRBJ1-2; the match to TRBD1 covers 8 bases. Per the germline V gene, CDR1 is SGHTA and CDR2 is FQGNSA. With V trimmed by 5 bases and J by 2 bases, 10 bases remained unmatched. The CDR3 is 16 residues long. CDR3 in DNA: TGTGCCAGCAGCCGGACAGGGCTAGGGGTGAACTATGGCTACACCTTC. The encoded protein is CASSRTGLGVNYGYTF.

The rearrangement joins TRBV30 to TRBJ2-7; D may be TRBD1 (5 bases). CDR3 length: 14 amino acids. The V end was cut by 0 bases, the J end by 2 bases, with 11 bases between. CDR1 and CDR2 from the germline V gene are GTSNPN and SVGIG (reference sequence). This CDR3 reads CAWSVPRETYEQYF. The CDR3 coding sequence is TGTGCCTGGAGTGTACCCAGGGAAACCTACGAGCAGTACTTC.

The rearrangement links TRBV11-3 to TRBJ2-7, with a weak D call TRBD2 (6 bases). The V and J ends lost 5 bases and 1 base respectively, with 15 bases between them. The V gene's germline CDR1 is SGHNT and CDR2 YENEEA. The CDR3 runs to 15 residues. CDR3 sequence reads: CASSPKAGRSYEQYF. The CDR3 DNA reads as TGTGCCAGCAGCCCCAAGGCAGGGAGGTCCTACGAGCAGTACTTC.

This rearrangement joins TRBV30 to TRBJ1-2; 11 bases match TRBD1. Germline V CDR1 and CDR2: GTSNPN, SVGIG (reference sequence). The CDR3 length is 13 residues. V lost 3 bases to trimming and J lost 14 bases; unmatched junction nucleotides: 11. The CDR3 sequence is CAWSASSGQGETF. CDR3 sequence (DNA): TGTGCCTGGAGCGCTTCTTCGGGACAGGGGGAAACCTTC.

The chain has TRBV4-2 and TRBJ2-1; TRBD2 matches at 8 bases. V trimming: 0 bases; J trimming: 0 bases; junction bases outside the gene matches: 10. Per the germline V gene, CDR1 is LGHNA and CDR2 is YNFKEQ. CDR3 size: 19 residues. The chain's CDR3 is CASSQDGLAGISSYNEQFF. The CDR3 DNA sequence: TGTGCCAGCAGCCAAGATGGGCTAGCGGGCATTAGCTCCTACAATGAGCAGTTCTTC.

V is TRBV4-2 and J is TRBJ1-4; D is unclear. Germline V gene sequence: CDR1 LGHNA, CDR2 YNFKEQ. Trimming pared 2 bases from V and 4 bases from J, leaving 14 bases between. There are 16 residues in the CDR3. CDR3 in DNA: TGTGCCAGCAGCCAAAGTCTGCCAGGCTTTAATGAAAAACTGTTTTTT. As protein: CASSQSLPGFNEKLFF.

CDR3 DNA: TGTGCCAGCAGCTCCCTTCCCGGGAGCAATGAGCAGTTCTTC. Its protein product is CASSSLPGSNEQFF. This rearrangement joins TRBV7-3 to TRBJ2-1; possible D gene TRBD2, 6 bases. The length of the CDR3 is 14 residues. Deletions cut 4 bases from V and 6 bases from J, with 13 bases between. Germline V gives CDR1 SGHTA, CDR2 FQGTGA.